The 23 T cell receptor beta chains presented below share a single source sample, sequenced in a study of T cells in Graves' hyperthyroidism and ophthalmopathy. It was RNA transcripts that yielded the amplified TCR beta CDR3 regions. In the first-round RT-PCR of the TCR CDR3, the HTBI primer set was used. TCRdb reanalysed the multiplex PCR reads using MiXCR and keeps one entry per CDR3 protein. The table includes roughly 500,000 distinct CDR3 sequences, about 45% detected once. Sequencing used peripheral blood or thyroid tissue (not recorded which). These receptors were taken from an adult woman with Graves' disease, either hyperthyroidism or ophthalmopathy (not recorded which).

This clonotype was picked up many times. DNA for the CDR3: TGCGCCAGCAGCCATAGGACAGGGGTGAATGGCTACACCTTC. Its protein is CASSHRTGVNGYTF. The V and J genes are TRBV4-1 and TRBJ1-2; 9 bases align to TRBD1. Germline assignment: CDR1 MGHRA and CDR2 YSYEKL. The CDR3 covers 14 residues. After removal of 3 bases from V and 6 bases from J, the junction contained 5 bases not matched to a gene.

There are many counts of this clonotype. The gene calls are TRBV2 and TRBJ1-1, with 12 bases identical to TRBD1. CDR1 SNHLY and CDR2 FYNNEI come from the germline V gene. The CDR3 has 15 amino acids. The J segment lost 5 bases and the V segment lost 5 bases, leaving 6 bases of the junction unmatched. CDR3 region: CASSSAGQGATEAFF. In DNA, the CDR3 is TGTGCCAGCAGTTCAGCGGGACAGGGGGCGACTGAAGCTTTCTTT.

This clonotype was detected many times. J is TRBJ1-2 and V is TRBV10-3; tentatively, D is TRBD1 (5 bases). Trimming took off 4 bases at V and 2 bases at J, with 8 bases between the two ends. CDR1 is ENHRY, CDR2 SYGVKD, per germline. This CDR3 has 13 residues. CDR3 bases: TGTGCCATCAGTGCTAAGGGGAACTATGGCTACACCTTC. Translating it yields CAISAKGNYGYTF.

V is TRBV7-6 and J is TRBJ1-2; 9 bases agree with TRBD1. Trimming took 6 bases from V and 6 from J; bases not matched to a gene: 8. The CDR3 is made up of 14 amino acids. Germline-derived CDR1 and CDR2 are SGHVS and FNYEAQ. CDR3 DNA sequence: TGTGCCAGCAGGGGAACAGGGGGCTTGAATGGCTACACCTTC. Residues: CASRGTGGLNGYTF. Variable domain in full (rest from reference TRBV7-6 and TRBJ1-2): GAGVSQSPRYKVTKRGQDVALRCDPISGHVSLYWYRQALGQGPEFLTYFNYEAQQDKSGLPNDRFSAERPEGSISTLTIQRTEQRDSAMYRCASRGTGGLNGYTFGSGTRLTVV.

J is TRBJ2-7 and V is TRBV7-9; maybe TRBD2 (6 bases). The germline CDR1 and CDR2 sequences are SEHNR and FQNEAQ (reference sequence). Trimming took 6 bases from V and 7 from J, leaving 13 bases between them. This CDR3 region has 12 residues. The CDR3 region is CASRTIAEEQYF. The CDR3 DNA follows: TGTGCCAGCAGGACGATAGCGGAGGAGCAGTACTTC.

The J gene is TRBJ2-3, the V gene TRBV7-3; 7 bases align to TRBD1. V dropped 2 bases and J dropped 1; count of bases not matched to a gene: 3. The CDR3 is made up of 15 amino acids. Per germline, CDR1 SGHTA and CDR2 FQGTGA. DNA of the CDR3: TGTGCCAGCAGCTTAGACAGGGCGGGCACAGATACGCAGTATTTT. This encodes CASSLDRAGTDTQYF. Based on the CDR3 plus reference TRBV7-3 and TRBJ2-3, the full variable domain is GAGVSQTPSNKVTEKGKYVELRCDPISGHTALYWYRQSLGQGPEFLIYFQGTGAADDSGLPNDRFFAVRPEGSVSTLKIQRTERGDSAVYLCASSLDRAGTDTQYFGPGTRLTVL.

This clonotype has ten or more counts. CDR3 sequence: CASSLFQAETQYF. In nucleotides, the CDR3 is TGTGCCAGCAGTTTATTTCAGGCGGAGACCCAGTACTTC. The chain joins TRBV28 to TRBJ2-5; D uncertain. The CDR3 contains 13 residues. V was pared by 1 base and J by 5 bases, with 8 bases between. Germline CDR1 and CDR2: MDHEN and SYDVKM.

This clonotype was recorded only once. This chain uses TRBV10-3 with TRBJ2-5; TRBD1 matches at 9 bases. This CDR3 comprises 16 residues. CDR1 and CDR2 from the germline V gene are ENHRY and SYGVKD. J was trimmed by 9 bases and V by 11 bases; bases with no gene match: 22. CDR3 protein: CAPATGQGPRNQPQYF. As DNA, the CDR3 is TGTGCCCCGGCGACGGGACAGGGTCCTCGCAATCAGCCCCAGTACTTC.

J is TRBJ2-5 and V is TRBV10-3; D possibly corresponds to TRBD1 (6 bases). V was cut by 2 bases and J by 2 bases, with 12 bases left in between. The CDR3 totals 15 residues. CDR1 ENHRY and CDR2 SYGVKD come from the germline V gene. The CDR3 protein is CAISEEGTRQETQYF. The CDR3 bases are TGTGCCATCAGTGAGGAGGGGACAAGACAAGAGACCCAGTACTTC.

In its sample, this clonotype was seen a few times. The rearrangement uses TRBV19 and TRBJ2-2; 13 bases agree with TRBD2. This CDR3 spans 20 amino acids. Germline CDR1 LNHDA, CDR2 SQIVND (reference sequence). The ends lost 4 bases at V and 1 base at J; junction bases unmatched: 12. The CDR3 nucleotides read TGTGCCAGTAGTAGCAGAAAATCGGGACTAGCGGGAAAGAACACCGGGGAGCTGTTTTTT. Amino acid sequence: CASSSRKSGLAGKNTGELFF.

This clonotype is a singleton in its sample. The V call is TRBV20-1, the J call TRBJ1-2; D not resolved. This CDR3 contains 9 residues. V gave up 6 bases and J gave up 7 bases, with 6 bases separating them. The germline V gene has CDR1 DFQATT and CDR2 SNEGSKA (reference sequence). The CDR3 loop reads CSAPGGYTF. In DNA form, the CDR3 reads TGCAGTGCCCCAGGTGGCTACACCTTC.

Note on this clonotype: Just one base apart from a much larger clone, this may be a read error. The genes are TRBV24-1 and TRBJ1-6; weak D call: TRBD1 (6 bases). Germline CDR1 is KGHDR and CDR2 is SFDVKD. V was cut by 7 bases and J by 4 bases, with 10 bases left in between. CDR3 length equals 14 residues. This chain's CDR3 is CATRFGQYNSPLHF. The CDR3, as DNA: TGTGCCACCAGGTTCGGACAGTATAATTCACCCCTCCACTTT.

This rearrangement joins TRBV10-3 to TRBJ1-2, with D perhaps matching TRBD1 (6 bases). The germline V gene has CDR1 ENHRY and CDR2 SYGVKD. The CDR3 contains 14 residues. V was clipped by 4 bases and J by 5 bases, with 14 bases between them. CDR3 residues: CAISGRGTKYGYTF. The CDR3 DNA is TGTGCCATCAGTGGGAGGGGGACGAAATATGGCTACACCTTC.

This clonotype was detected many times. The chain employs TRBV4-1 and TRBJ1-2, with TRBD1 as a possible D gene (6 bases). CDR1 is MGHRA and CDR2 is YSYEKL in the germline V gene. The CDR3 has 15 residues. Trimming stripped 4 bases from V and 0 bases from J, with 12 bases between. CDR3 protein: CASSRAGQSNYGYTF. The CDR3 nucleotides are TGCGCCAGCAGCCGGGCTGGACAGTCTAACTATGGCTACACCTTC.

With respect to this clonotype: This could be a read error, since a much larger clone is one nucleotide away. This chain joins TRBV6-1 and TRBJ1-2, with a tentative D call TRBD1 (5 bases). The germline gives CDR1 MNHNS, CDR2 SASEGT. The CDR3 loop spans 14 amino acids. Trimming shortened V by 8 bases and J by 5 bases, and 18 bases separated the two germline ends. The CDR3 here is CASGYPQGRYGYTF. CDR3 bases: TGTGCCAGCGGTTACCCCCAGGGACGGTATGGCTACACCTTC.

There are many counts of this clonotype. The chain is built from TRBV7-2 and TRBJ2-2; 13 positions match TRBD2. CDR1 and CDR2 from the germline V gene are SGHTA and FQGNSA. The CDR3 has 17 residues. Germline trimming cut 5 bases from V and 6 bases from J; bases unmatched to any gene: 9. CDR3 region: CASSRTSGRALAGELFF. The CDR3 DNA sequence: TGTGCCAGCAGCCGCACTAGCGGGAGGGCCTTAGCCGGGGAGCTGTTTTTT.

This clonotype was recorded many times. The chain couples TRBV12-3 or TRBV12-4 to TRBJ2-5; D could derive from TRBD1 or TRBD2 (5 bases each). This CDR3 contains 14 residues. The ends were cut back, 1 base at V and 6 bases at J, with 12 bases in the middle. Written as DNA, the CDR3 is TGTGCCAGCAGTTTAGGAGGGGCGCGTAAGACCCAGTACTTC. This gives the protein CASSLGGARKTQYF.

The chain links TRBV5-8 to TRBJ1-6; no definite D call. Trimming took 2 bases from V and 10 from J, leaving 16 bases between them. Germline CDR1 SGHTS, CDR2 YDEGEE. The CDR3 loop spans 15 amino acids. CDR3 DNA: TGTGCCAGCAGCTTTGTGGACCGTGGTGGGTCACCCCTCCACTTT. Protein product: CASSFVDRGGSPLHF. Looking up the rest from reference TRBV5-8 and TRBJ1-6 gives the full variable domain: EAGVTQSPTHLIKTRGQQATLRCSPISGHTSVYWYQQALGLGLQFLLWYDEGEERNRGNFPPRFSGRQFPNYSSELNVNALELEDSALYLCASSFVDRGGSPLHFGNGTRLTVT.

This clonotype has a count of ten or more. V is TRBV6-4 and J is TRBJ1-2; D is unclear. CDR3 length equals 11 residues. V dropped 4 bases and J dropped 10 bases, with 10 bases sitting between them. Germline CDR1 and CDR2: MRHNA and SNTAGT. DNA of the CDR3: TGTGCCAGCAGTGGGGGAGGACTCTACACCTTC. Translating gives CASSGGGLYTF.

There are many counts of this clonotype. The V and J genes are TRBV5-1 and TRBJ2-2, with 7 bases identical to TRBD1. After removal of 2 bases from V and 5 bases from J, the junction contained 3 bases not matched to a gene. The germline CDR1 and CDR2 sequences are SGHRS and YFSETQ. CDR3 length: 14 residues. In DNA form, the CDR3 reads TGCGCCAGCAGCTTCGGGACAGAGACCGGGGAGCTGTTTTTT. It translates to CASSFGTETGELFF.

Ten or more counts support this clonotype. The chain uses TRBV29-1 and TRBJ2-5, with 7 positions matching TRBD1. Germline V gene sequence: CDR1 SQVTM, CDR2 ANQGSEA. V shed 5 bases, J shed 5 bases, and the junction held 2 bases outside the gene matches. The CDR3 length is 11 residues. CDR3 sequence (DNA): TGCAGCGTTTACAGGGGTGAGACCCAGTACTTC. It translates to CSVYRGETQYF. Filled out from reference TRBV29-1 and TRBJ2-5, the complete variable domain reads SAVISQKPSRDICQRGTSLTIQCQVDSQVTMMFWYRQQPGQSLTLIATANQGSEATYESGFVIDKFPISRPNLTFSTLTVSNMSPEDSSIYLCSVYRGETQYFGPGTRLLVL.

This chain uses TRBV27 with TRBJ1-3, with no clear D. Trimming cost V 6 bases and J 2 bases, with 8 bases left between them. The germline V gene encodes CDR1 MNHEY and CDR2 SMNVEV (reference sequence). This CDR3 has 13 amino acids. CDR3 sequence reads: CASRSAAGNTIYF. For the CDR3, the DNA is TGTGCCAGCAGAAGTGCTGCTGGAAACACCATATATTTT.

The chain joins TRBV7-9 to TRBJ2-2; D call uncertain. CDR1 is SEHNR, CDR2 FQNEAQ, per germline (reference sequence). The CDR3 is made up of 16 amino acids. V was cut by 5 bases and J by 5 bases, with 18 bases left in between. The CDR3 region has the DNA TGTGCCAGCAGCGTGCCCGCCGGGCTACGGACCGGGGAGCTGTTTTTT. Protein product: CASSVPAGLRTGELFF.